The clone carrying this T cell receptor (beta chain) showed up just once. The data are from a study of control samples from healthy donors and cancer patients. TCRdb's table, derived via immunoSEQ multiplex PCR, lists solely in-frame clones and lacks some. The table records about 140,000 clones, about 90% of them present only once. This TCR was sampled from a man aged 18 to 29 in good health. The sample consisted of blood.

This chain's CDR3 is CASSESNSENIQYF. CDR3 bases: TGTGCCAGCAGTGAAAGCAACAGTGAAAACATTCAGTACTTC. The chain carries TRBV6-1 and TRBJ2-4; no clear D gene. The V end was cut by 2 bases, the J end by 5 bases, with 10 bases between. Germline CDR1 reads MNHNS; CDR2 reads SASEGT. The CDR3 extends over 14 amino acids.